The text below deals with one TCR beta chain. Antigen: not known. The data stem from a study of early T cells in non-severe SARS-CoV-2 infection. On the study more broadly: Unsorted whole-blood RNA was sequenced in bulk, leaving chains unpaired.

Germline CDR1 reads SGHVS; CDR2 reads FQNEAQ. The CDR3 consists of 15 residues. With V trimmed by 5 bases and J by 5 bases, 6 bases remained unmatched. Study results and limitations: The VDJdb matching leaned toward anti-spike CD8 responses and overlooked private and CD4 specificities.

Unique molecular identifiers (one per individual cDNA molecule) were attached. A single record per CDR3 protein comes from TCRdb applying MiXCR to the 5' RACE reads. The table has 55,000 to 75,000 distinct CDR3 sequences, about 7.7% seen once. Sample: whole blood. This TCR came from an adult who was a healthcare worker with PCR-confirmed SARS-CoV-2 infection or an uninfected control (not recorded which). The chain uses TRBV7-8 and TRBJ2-1, with 10 bases matching TRBD2. CDR3 loop: CASSLIAGGHNEQFF. CDR3 nucleotide sequence: TGTGCCAGCAGCCTTATAGCGGGAGGACACAATGAGCAGTTCTTC.